Sequencing of this T cell receptor (beta chain) was carried out in a study of T-cell memory formation after mild COVID-19. CDR1 is MNHEY, CDR2 SMNVEV, per germline (reference sequence). Between the trimmed V and J ends, which lost 5 bases and 7 bases, there was a span of 21 bases. The CDR3 is 16 amino acids. TCRdb reanalysed the 5' RACE reads using MiXCR and keeps one entry per CDR3 protein. The sample has around 530,000 distinct CDR3 sequences, about a fifth seen once. Input material: PBMCs or a T cell subset sorted from them (not recorded which). J is TRBJ2-1 and V is TRBV27; tentatively, D is TRBD1 (5 bases). The source is an adult woman who had mild COVID-19 (a few samples of this study predate the infection). Cell type and time point are not known. CDR3 sequence reads: CASSPLGFARTNEQFF. For the CDR3, the DNA is TGTGCCAGCAGTCCCTTAGGGTTTGCGCGGACAAATGAGCAGTTCTTC.